A single T cell receptor beta chain is shown here with its context. The antigen is not known. Second-dose schedules of about 4 or about 12 weeks were combined. The sample originates from a study of T cell responses to AZD1222 COVID-19 vaccine. Notes on the study in general: White British ancestry dominated among donors, who included more females, and clonal diversity was possibly underestimated. Nearly half of spike-specific TCRs reportedly target unmutated variant regions.

Some clones are missing from TCRdb's copy, which holds only in-frame ones; the method was immunoSEQ multiplex PCR. The table records about 170,000 clones, around nine tenths of them present only once. The V and J ends lost 4 bases and 5 bases, in that order; junction bases with no gene match: 14. Per germline, CDR1 MNHEY and CDR2 SVGEGT. The CDR3 is made up of 17 amino acids. The clonotype was recovered from an adult who received the AZD1222 COVID-19 vaccine. Sequencing was performed on peripheral blood, taken 28 days after the second AZD1222 dose. The chain is built from TRBV6-2 or TRBV6-3 and TRBJ2-3; 8 bases line up with TRBD2. CDR3 DNA: TGTGCCAGCAGTTTTCCGCGGGGGGCGCCGGAGAGAGATACGCAGTATTTT. It codes for CASSFPRGAPERDTQYF.